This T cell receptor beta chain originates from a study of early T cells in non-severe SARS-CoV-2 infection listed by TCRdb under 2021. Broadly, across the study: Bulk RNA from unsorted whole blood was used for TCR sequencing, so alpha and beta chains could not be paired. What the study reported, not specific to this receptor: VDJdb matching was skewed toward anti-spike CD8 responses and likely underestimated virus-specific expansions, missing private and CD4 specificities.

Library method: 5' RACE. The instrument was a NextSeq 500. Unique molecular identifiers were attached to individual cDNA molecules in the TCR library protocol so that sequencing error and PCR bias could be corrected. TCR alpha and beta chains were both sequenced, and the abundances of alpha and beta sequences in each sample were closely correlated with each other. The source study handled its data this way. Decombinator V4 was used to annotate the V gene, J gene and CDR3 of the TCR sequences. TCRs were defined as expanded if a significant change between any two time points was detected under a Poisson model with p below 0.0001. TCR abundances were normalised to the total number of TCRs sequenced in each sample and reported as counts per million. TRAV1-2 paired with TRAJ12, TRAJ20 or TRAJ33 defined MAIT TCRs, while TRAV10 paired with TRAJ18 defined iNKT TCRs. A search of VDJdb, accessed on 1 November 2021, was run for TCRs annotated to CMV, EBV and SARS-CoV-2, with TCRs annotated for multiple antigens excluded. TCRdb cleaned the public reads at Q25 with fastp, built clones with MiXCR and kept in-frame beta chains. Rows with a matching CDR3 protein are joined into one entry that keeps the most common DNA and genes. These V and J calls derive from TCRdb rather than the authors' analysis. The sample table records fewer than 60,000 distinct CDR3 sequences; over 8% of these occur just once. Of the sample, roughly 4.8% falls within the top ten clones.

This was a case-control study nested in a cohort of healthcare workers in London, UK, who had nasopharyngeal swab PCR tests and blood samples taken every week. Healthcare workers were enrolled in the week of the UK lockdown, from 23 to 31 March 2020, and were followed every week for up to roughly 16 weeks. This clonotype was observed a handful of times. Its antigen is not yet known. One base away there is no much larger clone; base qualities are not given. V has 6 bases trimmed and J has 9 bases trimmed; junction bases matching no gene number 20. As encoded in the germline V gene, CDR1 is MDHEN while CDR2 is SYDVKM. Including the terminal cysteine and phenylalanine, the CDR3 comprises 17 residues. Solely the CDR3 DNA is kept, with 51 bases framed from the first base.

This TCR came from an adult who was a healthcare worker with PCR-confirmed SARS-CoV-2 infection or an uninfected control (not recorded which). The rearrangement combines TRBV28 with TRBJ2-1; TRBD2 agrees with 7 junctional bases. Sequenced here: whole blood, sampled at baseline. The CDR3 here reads CASSPTPWAGVFVEQFF. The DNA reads TGTGCCAGCAGCCCAACCCCTTGGGCGGGAGTATTTGTTGAGCAGTTCTTC.